Below are 7 T cell receptor beta chains sequenced from a single sample in a study of blood T cell repertoires in COVID-19. TCRdb's table, derived via immunoSEQ multiplex PCR, lists solely in-frame clones and lacks some. The data contain approximately 150,000 clones, approximately 90% of them singletons. Sequencing was done on a sample of PBMCs or T cells enriched from blood (not recorded which). These receptors all stem from a woman aged 40 to 50 who had been exposed to COVID-19.

The chain uses TRBV27 and TRBJ2-7; perhaps TRBD2 as D (6 bases). V lost 7 bases, J lost 4 bases, and 11 bases lay in between. CDR1 MNHEY and CDR2 SMNVEV come from the germline V gene (reference sequence). The CDR3 contains 12 residues. CDR3 bases: TGTGCCAGCACATCGGCGGGGTACGAGCAGTACTTC. Amino acids: CASTSAGYEQYF.

The chain has TRBV19 and TRBJ2-7; maybe TRBD2 (6 bases). The CDR3 spans 14 residues. V was clipped by 5 bases and J by 4 bases, with 15 bases between them. CDR1 and CDR2 from the germline V gene are LNHDA and SQIVND (reference sequence). CDR3 sequence (DNA): TGTGCCAGTAGTCCGCGACTGGCGGGGTACGAGCAGTACTTC. Translated, it gives CASSPRLAGYEQYF.

The DNA of the CDR3 is TGTGCCAGCAGCTCCTGGGACAGACACTATGGCTACACCTTC. As protein: CASSSWDRHYGYTF. This sequence joins TRBV5-4 and TRBJ1-2; TRBD1 aligns across 7 bases. J lost 3 bases, V lost 3 bases, and 5 bases had no gene match. The CDR3 runs 14 residues. CDR1 is SGHNT, CDR2 YYREEE, per germline (reference sequence).

The chain combines TRBV6-1 with TRBJ2-7; D may be TRBD1 (5 bases). The germline V and J ends were trimmed by 3 bases and 4 bases, with 16 bases remaining between them. CDR1 and CDR2 from the germline V gene are MNHNS and SASEGT. The CDR3 length is 15 residues. The CDR3 spells CASSDLDSSTYEQYF. In nucleotides, the CDR3 is TGTGCCAGCAGTGATCTAGACAGTAGTACTTACGAGCAGTACTTC.

The rearrangement uses TRBV5-4 and TRBJ1-6; no definite D call. Trimming stripped 0 bases from V and 7 bases from J, with 8 bases between. The CDR3 sequence is 14 residues long. Germline V gene sequence: CDR1 SGHNT, CDR2 YYREEE (reference sequence). CDR3 amino acids: CASSLEERNSPLHF. The CDR3 bases are TGTGCCAGCAGCTTGGAAGAGAGAAATTCACCCCTCCACTTT.

This clone occurred a few times. The rearrangement uses TRBV19 and TRBJ2-1; D might be TRBD2 (6 bases). V lost 3 bases, J lost 9 bases, and 18 bases lay in between. The length of the CDR3 is 15 residues. Germline CDR1 is LNHDA and CDR2 is SQIVND (reference sequence). The CDR3 sequence is CASSILANPGGEQFF. The CDR3 region has the DNA TGTGCCAGTAGTATCTTGGCAAACCCCGGGGGTGAGCAGTTCTTC.

The chain has TRBV18 and TRBJ2-7; perhaps TRBD2 as D (5 bases). The CDR3 length is 13 residues. Between the trimmed V and J ends, which lost 7 bases and 1 base, there was a span of 11 bases. Germline V CDR1 and CDR2: KGHSH, LQKENI. In DNA form, the CDR3 reads TGTGCCAGCTTAGCGACGGGTTCCTACGAGCAGTACTTC. It codes for CASLATGSYEQYF. The full variable domain, its missing parts supplied by reference TRBV18 and TRBJ2-7, is NAGVMQNPRHLVRRRGQEARLRCSPMKGHSHVYWYRQLPEEGLKFMVYLQKENIIDESGMPKERFSAEFPKEGPSILRIQQVVRGDSAAYFCASLATGSYEQYFGPGTRLTVT.